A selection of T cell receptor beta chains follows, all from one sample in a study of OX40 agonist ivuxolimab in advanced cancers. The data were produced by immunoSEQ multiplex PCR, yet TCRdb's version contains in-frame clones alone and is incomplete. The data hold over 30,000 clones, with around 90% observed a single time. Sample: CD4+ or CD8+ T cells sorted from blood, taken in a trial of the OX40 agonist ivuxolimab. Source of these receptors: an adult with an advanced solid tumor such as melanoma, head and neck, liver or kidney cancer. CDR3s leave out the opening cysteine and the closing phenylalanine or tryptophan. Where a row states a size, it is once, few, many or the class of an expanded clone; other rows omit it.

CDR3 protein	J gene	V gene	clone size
SVVWAGGHTDTQY	TRBJ2-3	TRBV29-1	once
ASLNRVRNQPQH	TRBJ1-5	TRBV28	-
ASSERAGSNTEAF	TRBJ1-1	TRBV2	-
ASSDTGTRNTGELF	TRBJ2-2	TRBV4-1	-
ASSSPGQGTYEQY	TRBJ2-7	TRBV28	-
ASSILGPGANVLT	TRBJ2-6	TRBV19	-
AWSAPGGVGQPQH	TRBJ1-5	TRBV30	-
ASSPPGGTDTQY	TRBJ2-3	TRBV28	-
ASSDTGLGNQPQH	TRBJ1-5	TRBV7-9	-
ASSFTIDRTYEQY	TRBJ2-7	TRBV5-3	-
ASSRDRDQETQY	TRBJ2-5	TRBV2	-
AWSVGVSSYT	TRBJ1-2	TRBV30	few
SGAQGRDGNEQF	TRBJ2-1	TRBV29-1	-
AWSRGPPYEQY	TRBJ2-7	TRBV30	once
ASSLASGGAHGYT	TRBJ1-2	TRBV28	-
ATSSASGGATEQF	TRBJ2-1	TRBV15	few
ASSFPDSVEQY	TRBJ2-7	TRBV28	few
ASSLGYRVGTGYT	TRBJ1-2	TRBV7-2	few
ASSFGTSGNTQY	TRBJ2-3	TRBV7-2	-
AWARDRSFRRGYT	TRBJ1-2	TRBV30	few
ASRETGGLYEQY	TRBJ2-7	TRBV6-1	-
ASSHEYEQY	TRBJ2-7	TRBV11-2	few
ASSLGPDRGRDTQY	TRBJ2-3	TRBV5-5	once
ASSTTGGKETQY	TRBJ2-5	TRBV19	-
AWSGSGVGDTQY	TRBJ2-3	TRBV30	-
ASSLSGGTYNEQF	TRBJ2-1	TRBV28	-
ASSPYSAPQH	TRBJ1-5	TRBV18	-
ASSTLAGGPGTGELF	TRBJ2-2	TRBV7-3	-
ASSPSSLLRGGYT	TRBJ1-2	TRBV28	-
ASSSGNDEQY	TRBJ2-7	TRBV28	-
ASSGGATTVGETQY	TRBJ2-5	TRBV2	-
ASSQATYGYT	TRBJ1-2	TRBV4-2	-
ASSEDTSYEQY	TRBJ2-7	TRBV5-6	-